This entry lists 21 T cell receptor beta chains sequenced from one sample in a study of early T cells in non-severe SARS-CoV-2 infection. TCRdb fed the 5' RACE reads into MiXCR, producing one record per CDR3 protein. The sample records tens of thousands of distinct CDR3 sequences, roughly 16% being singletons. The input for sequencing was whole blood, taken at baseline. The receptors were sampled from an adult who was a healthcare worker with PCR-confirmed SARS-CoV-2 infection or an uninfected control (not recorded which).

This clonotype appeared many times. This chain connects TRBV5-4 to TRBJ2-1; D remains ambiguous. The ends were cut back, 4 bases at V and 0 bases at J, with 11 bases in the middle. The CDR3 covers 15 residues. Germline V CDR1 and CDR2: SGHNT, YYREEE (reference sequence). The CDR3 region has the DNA TGTGCCAGCAGCACCTCAGCGAGCTCCTACAATGAGCAGTTCTTC. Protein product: CASSTSASSYNEQFF.

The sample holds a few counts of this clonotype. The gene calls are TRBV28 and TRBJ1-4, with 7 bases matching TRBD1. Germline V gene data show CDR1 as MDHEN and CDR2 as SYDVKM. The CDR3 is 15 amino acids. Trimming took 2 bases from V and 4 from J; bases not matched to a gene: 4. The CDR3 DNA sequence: TGTGCCAGCAGTTTAAGGGGGACAGTTAATGAAAAACTGTTTTTT. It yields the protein CASSLRGTVNEKLFF.

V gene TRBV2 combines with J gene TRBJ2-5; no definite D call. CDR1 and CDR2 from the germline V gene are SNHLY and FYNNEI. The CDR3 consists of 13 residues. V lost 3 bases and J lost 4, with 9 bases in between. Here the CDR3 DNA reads TGTGCCAGCAGTGACAGAACCCGAGAGACCCAGTACTTC. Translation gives CASSDRTRETQYF.

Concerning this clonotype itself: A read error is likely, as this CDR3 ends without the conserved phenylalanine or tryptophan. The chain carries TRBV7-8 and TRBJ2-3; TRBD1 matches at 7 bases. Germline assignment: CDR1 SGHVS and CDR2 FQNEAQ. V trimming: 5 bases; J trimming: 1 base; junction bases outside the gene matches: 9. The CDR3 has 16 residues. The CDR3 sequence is CASSHRTGPGTDTQYS. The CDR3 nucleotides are TGTGCCAGCAGCCACAGGACAGGCCCGGGCACAGATACGCAGTATTCT.

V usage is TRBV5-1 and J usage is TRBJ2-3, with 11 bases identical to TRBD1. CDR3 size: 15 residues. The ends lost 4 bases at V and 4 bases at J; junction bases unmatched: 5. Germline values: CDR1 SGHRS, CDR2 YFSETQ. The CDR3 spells CASSLGQGAPDTQYF. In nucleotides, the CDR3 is TGCGCCAGCAGCCTAGGACAGGGGGCGCCAGATACGCAGTATTTT.

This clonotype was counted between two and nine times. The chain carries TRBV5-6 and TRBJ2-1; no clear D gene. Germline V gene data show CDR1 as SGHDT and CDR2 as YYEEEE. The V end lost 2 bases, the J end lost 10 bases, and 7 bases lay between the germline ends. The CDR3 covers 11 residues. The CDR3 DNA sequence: TGTGCCAGCAGCTTTGGGCCCGAGCAGTTCTTC. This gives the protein CASSFGPEQFF.

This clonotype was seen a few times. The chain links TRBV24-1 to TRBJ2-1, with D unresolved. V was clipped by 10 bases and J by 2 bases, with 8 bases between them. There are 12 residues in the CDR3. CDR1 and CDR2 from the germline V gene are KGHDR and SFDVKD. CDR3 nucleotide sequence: TGTGCCACAGGCTCCCCCTACAATGAGCAGTTCTTC. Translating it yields CATGSPYNEQFF.

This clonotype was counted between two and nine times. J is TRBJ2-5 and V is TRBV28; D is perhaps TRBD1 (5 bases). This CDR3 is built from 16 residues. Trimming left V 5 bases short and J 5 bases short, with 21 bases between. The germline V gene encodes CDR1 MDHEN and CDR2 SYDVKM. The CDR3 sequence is CASSLTGVAVEETQYF. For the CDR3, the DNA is TGTGCCAGCAGTCTCACAGGCGTGGCGGTAGAGGAGACCCAGTACTTC.

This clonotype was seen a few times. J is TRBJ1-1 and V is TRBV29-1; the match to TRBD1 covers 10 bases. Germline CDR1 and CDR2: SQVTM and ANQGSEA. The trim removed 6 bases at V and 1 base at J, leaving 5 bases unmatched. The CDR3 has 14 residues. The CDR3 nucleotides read TGCAGCGTAGGGCGACAGGGGGCGAACACTGAAGCTTTCTTT. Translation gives CSVGRQGANTEAFF.

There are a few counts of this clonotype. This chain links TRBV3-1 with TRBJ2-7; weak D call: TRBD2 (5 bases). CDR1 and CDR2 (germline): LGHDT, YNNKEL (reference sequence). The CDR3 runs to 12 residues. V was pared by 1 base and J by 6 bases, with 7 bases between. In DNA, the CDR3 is TGTGCCAGCAGCCAAGGGAGGAGCGAGCAGTACTTC. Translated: CASSQGRSEQYF.

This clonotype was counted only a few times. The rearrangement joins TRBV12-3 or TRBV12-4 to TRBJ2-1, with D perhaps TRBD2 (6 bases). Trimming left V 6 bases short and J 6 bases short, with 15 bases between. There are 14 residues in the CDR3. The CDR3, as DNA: TGTGCCAGCAGGTCCTTGACTAGGGGCAATGAGCAGTTCTTC. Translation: CASRSLTRGNEQFF.

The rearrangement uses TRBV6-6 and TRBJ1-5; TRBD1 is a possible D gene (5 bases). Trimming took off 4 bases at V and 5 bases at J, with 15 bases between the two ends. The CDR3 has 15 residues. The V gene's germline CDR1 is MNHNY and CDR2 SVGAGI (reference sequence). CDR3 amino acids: CASSSPGRLYQPQHF. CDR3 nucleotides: TGTGCCAGCAGTTCGCCGGGACGGCTTTATCAGCCCCAGCATTTT.

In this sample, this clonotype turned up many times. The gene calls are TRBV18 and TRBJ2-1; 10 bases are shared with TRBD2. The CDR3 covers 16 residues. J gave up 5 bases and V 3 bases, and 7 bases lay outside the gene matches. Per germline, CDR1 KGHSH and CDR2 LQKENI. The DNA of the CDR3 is TGTGCCAGCTCACCCCTACTAGCGGGGATTAACAATGAGCAGTTCTTC. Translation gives CASSPLLAGINNEQFF.

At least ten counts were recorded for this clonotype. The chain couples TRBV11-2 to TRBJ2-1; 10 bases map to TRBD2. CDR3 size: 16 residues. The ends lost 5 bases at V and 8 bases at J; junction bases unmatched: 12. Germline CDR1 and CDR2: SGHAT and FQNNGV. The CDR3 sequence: CASSRPGAGGPYEQFF. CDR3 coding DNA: TGTGCCAGCAGCCGCCCGGGAGCGGGAGGGCCCTATGAGCAGTTCTTC.

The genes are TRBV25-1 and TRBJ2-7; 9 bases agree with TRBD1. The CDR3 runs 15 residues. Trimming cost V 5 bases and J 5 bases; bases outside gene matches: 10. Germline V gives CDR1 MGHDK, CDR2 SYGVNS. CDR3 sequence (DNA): TGTGCCAGCAGTAAACCGGGACAGGGAATAAACGAGCAGTACTTC. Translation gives CASSKPGQGINEQYF.

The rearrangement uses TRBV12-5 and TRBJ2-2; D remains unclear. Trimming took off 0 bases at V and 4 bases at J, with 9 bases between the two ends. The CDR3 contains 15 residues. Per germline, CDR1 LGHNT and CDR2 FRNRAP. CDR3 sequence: CASGLVGRPTGELFF. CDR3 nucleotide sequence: TGTGCTAGTGGTTTGGTAGGCCGGCCCACCGGGGAGCTGTTTTTT.

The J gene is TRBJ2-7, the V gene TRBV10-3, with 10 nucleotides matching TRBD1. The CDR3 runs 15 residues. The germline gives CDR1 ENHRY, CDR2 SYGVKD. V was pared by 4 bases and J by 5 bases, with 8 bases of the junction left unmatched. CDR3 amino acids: CAISVRQGANDEQYF. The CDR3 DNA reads TGTGCCATCAGTGTTAGACAGGGGGCGAACGACGAGCAGTACTTC.

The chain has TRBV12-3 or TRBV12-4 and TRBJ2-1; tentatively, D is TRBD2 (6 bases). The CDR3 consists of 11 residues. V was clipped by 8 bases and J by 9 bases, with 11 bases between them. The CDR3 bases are TGTGCCAGCCTGGGGGGAAGTGAGCAGTTCTTC. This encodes CASLGGSEQFF.

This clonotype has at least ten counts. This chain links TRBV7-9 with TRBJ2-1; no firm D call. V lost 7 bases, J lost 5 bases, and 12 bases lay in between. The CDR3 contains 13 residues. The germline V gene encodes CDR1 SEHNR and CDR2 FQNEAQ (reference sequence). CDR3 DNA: TGTGCCAGCACCCTACGACCGGACAATGAGCAGTTCTTC. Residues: CASTLRPDNEQFF.

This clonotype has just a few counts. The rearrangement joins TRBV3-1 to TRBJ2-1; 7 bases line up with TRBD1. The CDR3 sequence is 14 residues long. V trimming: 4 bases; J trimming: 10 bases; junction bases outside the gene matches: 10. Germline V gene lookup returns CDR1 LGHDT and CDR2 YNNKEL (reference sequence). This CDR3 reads CASSLGRLTGEQFF. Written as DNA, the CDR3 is TGTGCCAGCAGCCTGGGACGTCTGACAGGGGAGCAGTTCTTC.

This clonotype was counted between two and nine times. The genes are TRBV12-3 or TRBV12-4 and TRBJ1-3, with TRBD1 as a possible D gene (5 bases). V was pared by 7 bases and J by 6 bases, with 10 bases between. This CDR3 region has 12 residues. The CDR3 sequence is CASNSGENTIYF. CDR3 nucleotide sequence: TGTGCCAGCAACTCGGGGGAAAACACCATATATTTT.